The rows below give T cell receptor beta chains drawn from one sample of a study of cytomegalovirus exposure and HLA in healthy donors. The table came from immunoSEQ multiplex PCR; TCRdb's copy has only in-frame clones and leaves some out. The table for this sample gives under 200,000 clones. The sample consisted of PBMCs. The receptor source for this set is a man aged 30 to 39 in good health and CMV-seronegative. CDR3s include the opening cysteine and the closing phenylalanine or tryptophan. The order of the fields is D gene, V gene, J gene, CDR3 protein, CDR3 DNA. The D gene is left open where the match is weak.

d_gene: NA; v_gene: TRBV19; j_gene: TRBJ1-1; CDR3aa: CASSVGQTDFTEAFF; CDR3nt: TGTGCCAGTAGTGTCGGACAGACAGACTTCACTGAAGCTTTCTTT
d_gene: TRBD1; v_gene: TRBV2; j_gene: TRBJ1-2; CDR3aa: CASSVRQGGGYTF; CDR3nt: TGTGCCAGCAGTGTACGTCAGGGGGGTGGCTACACCTTC
d_gene: TRBD1; v_gene: TRBV28; j_gene: TRBJ1-2; CDR3aa: CASGQEINYGYTF; CDR3nt: TGTGCCAGTGGACAGGAAATTAACTATGGCTACACCTTC
d_gene: NA; v_gene: TRBV5-4; j_gene: TRBJ2-6; CDR3aa: CASSQQSRANVLTF; CDR3nt: TGTGCCAGCAGCCAACAAAGTAGGGCCAACGTCCTGACTTTC
d_gene: TRBD1; v_gene: TRBV4-2; j_gene: TRBJ2-3; CDR3aa: CASSPRTGPDTQYF; CDR3nt: TGTGCCAGCAGCCCCCGGACAGGGCCAGATACGCAGTATTTT
d_gene: NA; v_gene: TRBV13; j_gene: TRBJ1-1; CDR3aa: CASSLRQEVNTEAFF; CDR3nt: TGTGCCAGCAGCCTCCGACAGGAGGTGAACACTGAAGCTTTCTTT
d_gene: TRBD1; v_gene: TRBV19; j_gene: TRBJ1-2; CDR3aa: CASSLGTGARYGYTF; CDR3nt: TGTGCCAGTAGTCTCGGGACAGGGGCCCGCTATGGCTACACCTTC
d_gene: TRBD1; v_gene: TRBV2; j_gene: TRBJ2-2; CDR3aa: CASSDGTATGELFF; CDR3nt: TGTGCCAGCAGTGACGGGACAGCGACCGGGGAGCTGTTTTTT
d_gene: TRBD1; v_gene: TRBV29-1; j_gene: TRBJ2-7; CDR3aa: CSVAPGQGRNEQYF; CDR3nt: TGCAGCGTTGCCCCCGGACAGGGGAGGAACGAGCAGTACTTC
d_gene: NA; v_gene: TRBV10-3; j_gene: TRBJ2-1; CDR3aa: CAISSRTDHYNEQFF; CDR3nt: TGTGCCATCAGTTCCCGGACAGACCACTACAATGAGCAGTTCTTC
d_gene: NA; v_gene: TRBV5-1; j_gene: TRBJ2-2; CDR3aa: CASSLEGVGNTGELFF; CDR3nt: TGCGCCAGCAGCTTGGAAGGAGTAGGGAACACCGGGGAGCTGTTTTTT
d_gene: NA; v_gene: TRBV13; j_gene: TRBJ1-1; CDR3aa: CASSPPLGGNTEAFF; CDR3nt: TGTGCCAGCAGCCCGCCGCTGGGGGGGAACACTGAAGCTTTCTTT
d_gene: TRBD2; v_gene: TRBV7-2; j_gene: TRBJ2-7; CDR3aa: CASSMGLVSYEQYF; CDR3nt: TGTGCCAGCAGCATGGGACTAGTCTCCTACGAGCAGTACTTC
d_gene: NA; v_gene: TRBV18; j_gene: TRBJ1-1; CDR3aa: CASSPPHSPGAEAFF; CDR3nt: TGTGCCAGCTCACCACCTCACAGCCCCGGGGCTGAAGCTTTCTTT
d_gene: NA; v_gene: TRBV15; j_gene: TRBJ2-2; CDR3aa: CATSRDSNRELFF; CDR3nt: TGTGCCACCAGCAGGGACAGTAATCGGGAGCTGTTTTTT
d_gene: NA; v_gene: TRBV18; j_gene: TRBJ2-1; CDR3aa: CASSPPSGRSYNEQFF; CDR3nt: TGTGCCAGCTCACCCCCGAGCGGGCGATCCTACAATGAGCAGTTCTTC
d_gene: TRBD2; v_gene: TRBV25-1; j_gene: TRBJ2-7; CDR3aa: CASQGAGDEQYF; CDR3nt: TGTGCCAGCCAAGGCGCGGGGGACGAGCAGTACTTC
d_gene: TRBD2; v_gene: TRBV14; j_gene: TRBJ2-1; CDR3aa: CASSQYTGSGRMVGNEQFF; CDR3nt: TGTGCCAGCAGCCAATACACCGGTAGCGGGAGAATGGTAGGGAATGAGCAGTTCTTC
d_gene: TRBD1; v_gene: TRBV4-2; j_gene: TRBJ1-2; CDR3aa: CASSQPTPGQKRVGYTF; CDR3nt: TGTGCCAGCAGCCAACCGACTCCGGGACAGAAAAGGGTAGGCTACACCTTC
d_gene: TRBD1; v_gene: TRBV7-9; j_gene: TRBJ2-7; CDR3aa: CASSLAEGQGRSYEQYF; CDR3nt: TGTGCCAGCAGCTTAGCGGAGGGACAGGGGCGGTCCTACGAGCAGTACTTC
d_gene: NA; v_gene: TRBV30; j_gene: TRBJ1-1; CDR3aa: CAWSVSGGGTEAFF; CDR3nt: TGTGCCTGGAGTGTGAGCGGCGGGGGCACTGAAGCTTTCTTT
d_gene: NA; v_gene: TRBV19; j_gene: TRBJ2-7; CDR3aa: CASSVQGRNYEQYF; CDR3nt: TGTGCCAGTAGTGTACAGGGGAGGAACTACGAGCAGTACTTC
d_gene: TRBD1; v_gene: TRBV11-2; j_gene: TRBJ1-1; CDR3aa: CASSLRTGGVNTEAFF; CDR3nt: TGTGCCAGCAGCTTACGGACAGGGGGGGTTAACACTGAAGCTTTCTTT
d_gene: NA; v_gene: TRBV19; j_gene: TRBJ2-5; CDR3aa: CATKITGGAQETQYF; CDR3nt: TGTGCCACGAAGATAACCGGCGGTGCCCAAGAGACCCAGTACTTC
d_gene: NA; v_gene: TRBV6-1; j_gene: TRBJ2-1; CDR3aa: CASSPGDSSYNEQFF; CDR3nt: TGTGCCAGCAGCCCGGGAGATAGCTCCTACAATGAGCAGTTCTTC
d_gene: NA; v_gene: TRBV21-1; j_gene: TRBJ2-1; CDR3aa: CASPRASTYNEQFF; CDR3nt: TGTGCCAGCCCTAGAGCTTCGACCTACAATGAGCAGTTCTTC
d_gene: NA; v_gene: TRBV19; j_gene: TRBJ2-6; CDR3aa: CASSTNIGANVLTF; CDR3nt: TGTGCCAGTAGTACAAACATTGGGGCCAACGTCCTGACTTTC
d_gene: NA; v_gene: TRBV27; j_gene: TRBJ2-7; CDR3aa: CATRRGPYSYEQYF; CDR3nt: TGTGCCACTCGGAGGGGACCTTACTCCTACGAGCAGTACTTC
d_gene: NA; v_gene: TRBV30; j_gene: TRBJ2-3; CDR3aa: CAWRLGGMLDTQYF; CDR3nt: TGTGCCTGGAGGCTTGGCGGGATGTTAGATACGCAGTATTTT
d_gene: NA; v_gene: TRBV30; j_gene: TRBJ1-3; CDR3aa: CAWSVILTSSGNTIYF; CDR3nt: TGTGCCTGGAGTGTGATACTAACTTCCTCTGGAAACACCATATATTTT
d_gene: TRBD2; v_gene: TRBV5-4; j_gene: TRBJ2-1; CDR3aa: CASRREAGGPNEQFF; CDR3nt: TGTGCCAGCAGGAGGGAAGCGGGAGGCCCCAATGAGCAGTTCTTC
d_gene: NA; v_gene: TRBV10-3; j_gene: TRBJ1-2; CDR3aa: CAISARNLEVDGYTF; CDR3nt: TGTGCCATCAGTGCTCGGAACCTGGAGGTCGATGGCTACACCTTC
d_gene: NA; v_gene: TRBV5-5; j_gene: TRBJ1-4; CDR3aa: CASSGSGNDEKLFF; CDR3nt: TGTGCCAGCAGCGGGTCGGGAAACGATGAAAAACTGTTTTTT
d_gene: TRBD2; v_gene: TRBV4-3; j_gene: TRBJ2-7; CDR3aa: CASSLGLAAYEQYF; CDR3nt: TGCGCCAGCAGCTTGGGACTAGCGGCCTACGAGCAGTACTTC
d_gene: TRBD1; v_gene: TRBV5-1; j_gene: TRBJ1-1; CDR3aa: CASSPWTGNTEAFF; CDR3nt: TGCGCCAGCAGCCCCTGGACAGGGAACACTGAAGCTTTCTTT
d_gene: TRBD1; v_gene: TRBV4-1; j_gene: TRBJ1-3; CDR3aa: CASSPPGGGNRRNTIYF; CDR3nt: TGCGCCAGCAGCCCCCCGGGAGGGGGCAATCGCAGAAACACCATATATTTT
d_gene: TRBD1; v_gene: TRBV2; j_gene: TRBJ2-7; CDR3aa: CASRSRTGGKQYF; CDR3nt: TGTGCCAGCAGGTCCCGGACAGGGGGAAAGCAGTACTTC
d_gene: TRBD2; v_gene: TRBV5-1; j_gene: TRBJ2-7; CDR3aa: CASSLQLGPGASGLYEQYF; CDR3nt: TGCGCCAGCAGCTTGCAACTGGGCCCCGGGGCTAGCGGCTTATACGAGCAGTACTTC
d_gene: TRBD2; v_gene: TRBV19; j_gene: TRBJ2-2; CDR3aa: CASSMFPTSGNTGELFF; CDR3nt: TGTGCCAGTAGTATGTTTCCGACTAGCGGGAATACCGGGGAGCTGTTTTTT
d_gene: TRBD1; v_gene: TRBV9; j_gene: TRBJ1-2; CDR3aa: CASSVAGQGGYGYTF; CDR3nt: TGTGCCAGCAGCGTAGCGGGACAGGGAGGCTATGGCTACACCTTC
d_gene: NA; v_gene: TRBV6-6; j_gene: TRBJ1-3; CDR3aa: CASRPPGTGSGNTIYF; CDR3nt: TGTGCCAGCAGACCCCCCGGGACTGGCTCTGGAAACACCATATATTTT
d_gene: TRBD2; v_gene: TRBV30; j_gene: TRBJ2-3; CDR3aa: CAWSVRVGLANPDTQYF; CDR3nt: TGTGCCTGGAGTGTACGGGTGGGACTAGCGAACCCAGATACGCAGTATTTT
d_gene: TRBD1; v_gene: TRBV5-4; j_gene: TRBJ2-5; CDR3aa: CASRGQGEETQYF; CDR3nt: TGTGCCAGCAGAGGACAGGGGGAAGAGACCCAGTACTTC
d_gene: TRBD1; v_gene: TRBV10-2; j_gene: TRBJ1-1; CDR3aa: CASSGTGGDRSAFF; CDR3nt: TGCGCCAGCAGTGGAACAGGGGGCGATCGGTCGGCTTTCTTT
d_gene: NA; v_gene: TRBV19; j_gene: TRBJ1-3; CDR3aa: CASSIEGSGNTIYF; CDR3nt: TGTGCCAGTAGTATAGAGGGGAGTGGAAACACCATATATTTT
d_gene: NA; v_gene: TRBV10-1; j_gene: TRBJ2-3; CDR3aa: CASSSRDTDFTDTQYF; CDR3nt: TGCGCCAGCAGTAGCCGGGACACCGATTTCACAGATACGCAGTATTTT